A single sample is the source of the 29 T cell receptor beta chains below, sequenced in a study of T cells after yellow fever vaccination. MiXCR, applied by TCRdb to the 5' RACE reads, yields one record per CDR3 protein. Counted here are approximately 250,000 distinct CDR3 sequences, roughly 6.3% occurring once; the ten biggest clones make up roughly 1%. Source: CD4+ T cells sorted from PBMCs, taken on the day of the yellow fever booster vaccination. The receptors derive from a man between 25 and 39 years old who received the YFV17D yellow fever vaccine.

This clonotype has more than one count but fewer than ten. The chain carries TRBV6-5 and TRBJ1-2; D is unresolved. There are 16 residues in the CDR3. Germline V gene sequence: CDR1 MNHEY, CDR2 SVGAGI. The V end lost 5 bases, the J end lost 7 bases, and 23 bases lay between the germline ends. The CDR3 DNA follows: TGTGCCAGCAGTCATTCTGGTCGGGCCCCGTCGGGTGGCTACACCTTC. Encoded protein: CASSHSGRAPSGGYTF.

This clonotype was picked up a small number of times. This rearrangement joins TRBV5-4 to TRBJ1-2, with 8 bases identical to TRBD1. This CDR3 has 15 residues. Looked up from germline, CDR1 is SGHNT and CDR2 is YYREEE (reference sequence). The trim removed 5 bases at V and 4 bases at J, leaving 10 bases unmatched. CDR3 in DNA: TGTGCCAGCAGACCGGCGGGACAGGCTGCCTATGGCTACACCTTC. Its translation: CASRPAGQAAYGYTF. The complete variable domain, with remaining parts taken from reference TRBV5-4 and TRBJ1-2, reads ETGVTQSPTHLIKTRGQQVTLRCSSQSGHNTVSWYQQALGQGPQFIFQYYREEENGRGNFPPRFSGLQFPNYSSELNVNALELDDSALYLCASRPAGQAAYGYTFGSGTRLTVV.

V is TRBV6-1 and J is TRBJ2-3; D is uncertain. Trimming removed 2 bases at V and 6 bases at J, with 9 bases between. Germline CDR1 and CDR2: MNHNS and SASEGT. The CDR3 spans 13 residues. The DNA of the CDR3 is TGTGCCAGCAGTGAAAGACCAACGGATACGCAGTATTTT. Protein product: CASSERPTDTQYF.

This clonotype occurred many times. The chain carries TRBV5-1 and TRBJ2-3; 9 nucleotides agree with TRBD2. The V and J ends lost 8 bases and 2 bases, in that order; junction bases with no gene match: 3. The CDR3 length is 13 residues. CDR1 and CDR2 from the germline V gene are SGHRS and YFSETQ. The CDR3 sequence is CASLAGATDTQYF. The CDR3 DNA sequence: TGCGCCAGTTTAGCGGGAGCCACAGATACGCAGTATTTT. The whole variable domain, filled in from reference TRBV5-1 and TRBJ2-3, reads KAGVTQTPRYLIKTRGQQVTLSCSPISGHRSVSWYQQTPGQGLQFLFEYFSETQRNKGNFPGRFSGRQFSNSRSEMNVSTLELGDSALYLCASLAGATDTQYFGPGTRLTVL.

This clonotype was observed a few times. V usage is TRBV7-9 and J usage is TRBJ1-2; D is possibly TRBD1 (5 bases). CDR3 length equals 14 residues. V lost 4 bases and J 6 bases, leaving 15 bases between the germline ends. Germline V gives CDR1 SEHNR, CDR2 FQNEAQ (reference sequence). The CDR3 region has the DNA TGTGCCAGCAGCTCCGGGCCTACAGGAGATGGCTACACCTTC. Protein product: CASSSGPTGDGYTF. Drawing the rest from reference TRBV7-9 and TRBJ1-2, the complete variable domain is DTGVSQNPRHKITKRGQNVTFRCDPISEHNRLYWYRQTLGQGPEFLTYFQNEAQLEKSRLLSDRFSAERPKGSFSTLEIQRTEQGDSAMYLCASSSGPTGDGYTFGSGTRLTVV.

The V and J genes are TRBV15 and TRBJ2-6, with unresolved D. Between the trimmed V and J ends, which lost 1 base and 0 bases, there was a span of 7 bases. There are 16 residues in the CDR3. Germline V lookup: CDR1 LNHNV, CDR2 YYDKDF (reference sequence). DNA of the CDR3: TGTGCCACCAGCAGAGTAGATTCCTCTGGGGCCAACGTCCTGACTTTC. This sequence encodes CATSRVDSSGANVLTF.

This clonotype was picked up many times. V is TRBV12-3 or TRBV12-4 and J is TRBJ1-2; perhaps TRBD1 as D (5 bases). Trimming took off 6 bases at V and 8 bases at J, with 16 bases between the two ends. CDR3 length: 13 amino acids. The CDR3 DNA reads as TGTGCCAGCAGGGTGACAGTAGGAGGCGGCTACACCTTC. It encodes CASRVTVGGGYTF.

Many counts were recorded for this clonotype. The CDR3 protein is CASSLSRLSLRPDTQYF. Written as DNA, the CDR3 is TGTGCCAGCAGCTTATCGAGGCTCTCCCTTCGGCCAGATACGCAGTATTTT. The genes are TRBV7-9 and TRBJ2-3; D remains unclear. Germline values: CDR1 SEHNR, CDR2 FQNEAQ (reference sequence). The CDR3 is 17 amino acids. The V end lost 2 bases, the J end lost 4 bases, and 19 bases lay between the germline ends.

The chain links TRBV20-1 to TRBJ2-1; no clear D. The V end was cut by 3 bases, the J end by 2 bases, with 14 bases between. Germline assignment: CDR1 DFQATT and CDR2 SNEGSKA (reference sequence). The CDR3 has 15 amino acids. CDR3 loop: CSASKFDSPYNEQFF. As DNA, the CDR3 is TGCAGTGCTAGCAAATTTGATAGTCCCTACAATGAGCAGTTCTTC.

There are a few counts of this clonotype. This chain connects TRBV7-2 to TRBJ2-1, with 10 bases fitting TRBD2. In germline, CDR1 is SGHTA, CDR2 FQGNSA. This CDR3 contains 15 residues. The V gene end was trimmed by 5 bases and the J gene end by 10 bases; junction bases not matched to a gene: 11. This chain's CDR3 is CASSPRLAGAGEQFF. In DNA, the CDR3 is TGTGCCAGCAGCCCCCGGCTAGCGGGAGCTGGGGAGCAGTTCTTC.

This clonotype was seen a handful of times. This chain connects TRBV27 to TRBJ1-1; 10 positions agree with TRBD1. The CDR3 contains 16 residues. The trim removed 4 bases at V and 3 bases at J, leaving 8 bases unmatched. CDR1 and CDR2 from the germline V gene are MNHEY and SMNVEV (reference sequence). The CDR3 DNA follows: TGTGCCAGCAGTTCGGGACAGGGGAAATCGTACACTGAAGCTTTCTTT. Its protein is CASSSGQGKSYTEAFF.

This clonotype was counted ten times or more. The chain employs TRBV20-1 and TRBJ2-1, with TRBD2 identical over 10 bases. CDR3 length: 14 amino acids. Germline V gene sequence: CDR1 DFQATT, CDR2 SNEGSKA (reference sequence). Unmatched junction bases numbered 3, after V lost 3 bases and J lost 4 bases. DNA of the CDR3: TGCAGTGCTAGTAGGACTAGCGGATACAATGAGCAGTTCTTC. Protein product: CSASRTSGYNEQFF.

The chain is built from TRBV19 and TRBJ2-3; 7 bases line up with TRBD1. The CDR3 is 15 residues long. The germline gives CDR1 LNHDA, CDR2 SQIVND (reference sequence). J was trimmed by 6 bases and V by 5 bases; bases with no gene match: 11. The CDR3: CASSSNRGPLDTQYF. CDR3 nucleotide sequence: TGTGCCAGTAGTTCAAACAGGGGCCCCTTGGATACGCAGTATTTT.

The rearrangement uses TRBV6-2 or TRBV6-3 and TRBJ2-7; 7 nucleotides match TRBD2. The CDR3 spans 13 residues. Germline trimming cut 7 bases from V and 2 bases from J; bases unmatched to any gene: 5. Germline loops: CDR1 MNHEY, CDR2 SVGEGT. Written as DNA, the CDR3 is TGTGCCAGCAACGAGCGGGAACCCTACGAGCAGTACTTC. Translation gives CASNEREPYEQYF.

The chain carries TRBV20-1 and TRBJ1-2; D ambiguous. Germline lookup yields CDR1 DFQATT and CDR2 SNEGSKA (reference sequence). Trimming stripped 6 bases from V and 4 bases from J, with 9 bases between. The CDR3 totals 11 residues. CDR3 sequence reads: CSAVLIYGYTF. CDR3 nucleotide sequence: TGCAGTGCGGTTCTAATCTATGGCTACACCTTC.

J is TRBJ2-4 and V is TRBV6-1; a possible D gene is TRBD1 (5 bases). CDR1 is MNHNS, CDR2 SASEGT, per germline. The CDR3 consists of 15 residues. The V end lost 6 bases, the J end lost 1 base, and 13 bases lay between the germline ends. The CDR3 loop is CASSPQGTAKNIQYF. CDR3 DNA sequence: TGTGCCAGCAGCCCTCAGGGAACGGCCAAAAACATTCAGTACTTC.

This clonotype was seen only a few times. The chain uses TRBV30 and TRBJ2-2; D remains unclear. V was clipped by 3 bases and J by 6 bases, with 8 bases between them. The CDR3 is made up of 12 amino acids. The V gene's germline CDR1 is GTSNPN and CDR2 SVGIG (reference sequence). The CDR3 DNA reads TGTGCCTGGAGGTGGGGTCCCGGGGAGCTGTTTTTT. Amino acids: CAWRWGPGELFF.

This clonotype was seen a few times. J is TRBJ2-1 and V is TRBV7-9, with D possibly TRBD2 on 5 matching bases. The CDR3 is 15 amino acids. V was clipped by 5 bases and J by 5 bases, with 16 bases between them. Germline-derived CDR1 and CDR2 are SEHNR and FQNEAQ (reference sequence). This CDR3 reads CASSLRGNTHNEQFF. CDR3 nucleotide sequence: TGTGCCAGCAGCCTACGAGGGAACACACACAATGAGCAGTTCTTC. Combining the CDR3 with reference TRBV7-9 and TRBJ2-1 gives the whole variable domain DTGVSQNPRHKITKRGQNVTFRCDPISEHNRLYWYRQTLGQGPEFLTYFQNEAQLEKSRLLSDRFSAERPKGSFSTLEIQRTEQGDSAMYLCASSLRGNTHNEQFFGPGTRLTVL.

This clonotype was detected a few times. The J gene is TRBJ2-3, the V gene TRBV19; D is perhaps TRBD1 (5 bases). Germline V gene lookup returns CDR1 LNHDA and CDR2 SQIVND (reference sequence). The CDR3 is 13 residues long. Trimming cost V 10 bases and J 2 bases, with 13 bases left between them. Written as DNA, the CDR3 is TGTGCCACTACGAACAGGTACACAGATACGCAGTATTTT. This encodes CATTNRYTDTQYF.

The chain has TRBV12-3 or TRBV12-4 and TRBJ2-1; TRBD1 matches at 9 bases. V was pared by 2 bases and J by 9 bases, with 8 bases of the junction left unmatched. There are 15 residues in the CDR3. The CDR3 is CASSLRDRASGEQFF. In nucleotides, the CDR3 is TGTGCCAGCAGTTTACGGGACAGGGCGAGTGGTGAGCAGTTCTTC.

This clonotype appeared many times. The chain is built from TRBV7-9 and TRBJ2-1; D uncertain. Trimming cost V 7 bases and J 0 bases, with 10 bases left between them. The CDR3 sequence is 14 residues long. The germline V gene encodes CDR1 SEHNR and CDR2 FQNEAQ (reference sequence). The CDR3 loop is CASTFFISYNEQFF. In DNA, the CDR3 is TGTGCCAGCACATTCTTCATCTCCTACAATGAGCAGTTCTTC.

This clonotype was seen ten or more times. The CDR3 spells CASSLHPIQRRVNEQFF. The CDR3 DNA reads as TGTGCCAGCAGCTTACACCCCATCCAGAGGAGGGTTAATGAGCAGTTCTTC. The gene calls are TRBV7-9 and TRBJ2-1, with TRBD2 as a possible D gene (6 bases). Germline CDR1 SEHNR, CDR2 FQNEAQ (reference sequence). The V and J ends lost 2 bases and 7 bases respectively, with 21 bases between them. The CDR3 is made up of 17 amino acids.

The chain employs TRBV25-1 and TRBJ2-1, with D tentatively TRBD1 or TRBD2 (5 bases each). The CDR3 sequence is 16 residues long. Trimming removed 3 bases from V and 1 base from J, with 13 bases in between. CDR1 is MGHDK and CDR2 is SYGVNS in the germline V gene. The CDR3 bases are TGTGCCAGCAGTGATCCCGGGACGCATTCCTACAATGAGCAGTTCTTC. Its translation: CASSDPGTHSYNEQFF.

This clonotype was found a few times. The CDR3 DNA follows: TGTGCCACTAAGGACAGGGCCTATGGCTACACCTTC. Amino acids: CATKDRAYGYTF. The chain joins TRBV6-6 to TRBJ1-2, with 8 nucleotides matching TRBD1. With 10 bases clipped from V and 4 bases from J, the junction kept 5 bases outside the gene matches. The CDR3 consists of 12 residues. Germline assignment: CDR1 MNHNY and CDR2 SVGAGI (reference sequence).

V and J are TRBV7-2 and TRBJ2-5; 7 nucleotides line up with TRBD2. The CDR3 contains 15 residues. CDR1 is SGHTA, CDR2 FQGNSA, per germline. V shed 1 base, J shed 5 bases, and the junction held 7 bases outside the gene matches. The DNA for the CDR3 is TGTGCCAGCAGCTTAGTTTTCGGGAGGCTGGAGACCCAGTACTTC. This gives the protein CASSLVFGRLETQYF.

This clonotype was observed at least ten times. The V gene is TRBV7-2, the J gene TRBJ2-1; D not certain. This CDR3 has 17 residues. In germline, CDR1 is SGHTA, CDR2 FQGNSA. The V and J ends lost 5 bases and 6 bases respectively, with 23 bases between them. The CDR3 nucleotides read TGTGCCAGCAGCGAGTCCCTGTTAACTCCCCCTCTCAATGAGCAGTTCTTC. As protein: CASSESLLTPPLNEQFF.

The chain has TRBV5-4 and TRBJ2-7; 10 bases are shared with TRBD2. CDR1 is SGHNT and CDR2 is YYREEE in the germline V gene (reference sequence). V shed 4 bases, J shed 8 bases, and the junction held 12 bases outside the gene matches. CDR3 length equals 15 residues. The CDR3 is CASSQGVLAGEQQYF. The CDR3 DNA sequence: TGTGCCAGCAGCCAAGGGGTCCTAGCGGGAGAGCAGCAGTACTTC.

Ten or more counts support this clonotype. This chain connects TRBV15 to TRBJ2-2; D might be TRBD2 (5 bases). This CDR3 region has 14 residues. Deletions cut 2 bases from V and 3 bases from J, with 7 bases between. Germline V gives CDR1 LNHNV, CDR2 YYDKDF (reference sequence). Here the CDR3 DNA reads TGTGCCACCAGCAGAACCGGGGACACCGGGGAGCTGTTTTTT. Its protein is CATSRTGDTGELFF.

This clonotype has ten or more counts. The V call is TRBV12-3 or TRBV12-4, the J call TRBJ1-5; D not certain. V shed 6 bases and J shed 5 bases, with 14 bases lying between them. This CDR3 region has 14 residues. The CDR3 DNA reads as TGTGCCAGCAGGCACGGGAACACTTATCAGCCCCAGCATTTT. Translated: CASRHGNTYQPQHF.